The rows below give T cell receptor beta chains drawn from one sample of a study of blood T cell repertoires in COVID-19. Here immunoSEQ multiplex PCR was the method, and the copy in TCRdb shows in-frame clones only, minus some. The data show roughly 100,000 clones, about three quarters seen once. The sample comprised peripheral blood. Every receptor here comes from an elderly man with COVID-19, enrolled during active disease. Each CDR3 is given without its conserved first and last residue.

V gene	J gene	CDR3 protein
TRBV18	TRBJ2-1	ASSQTGQDNEQF
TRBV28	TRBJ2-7	ASSLEYSSGRYPYEQY
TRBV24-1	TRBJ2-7	ATSDQDRVEQY
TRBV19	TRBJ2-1	ASRGDYGSYNEQF
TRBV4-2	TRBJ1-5	ASSQGEDQPQH
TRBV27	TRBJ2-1	ASSTHGGVPYNEQF
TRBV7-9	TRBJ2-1	ASSLVGLANEQF
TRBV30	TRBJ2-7	ARTGTSGYEQY
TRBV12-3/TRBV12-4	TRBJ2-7	ASSPNYEQY
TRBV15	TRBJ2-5	ATSRVGQSQY
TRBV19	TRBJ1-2	ASSIYTPADYGYT
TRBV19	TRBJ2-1	ASSIILGSIPGLAVYNEQF
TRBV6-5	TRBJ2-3	ASRREDGDTQY
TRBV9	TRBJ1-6	ASSVETGGSPLH
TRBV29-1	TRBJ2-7	SVAPRGRETEQY
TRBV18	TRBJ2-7	ASSPEFPRDRGDYEQY
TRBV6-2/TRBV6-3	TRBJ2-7	ASSYSPGLAGLYEQY
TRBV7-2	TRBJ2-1	ASSSYPQAGGNEQF
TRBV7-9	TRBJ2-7	ASSLDTRADEQY
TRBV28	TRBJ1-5	ASALRDRERQPQH
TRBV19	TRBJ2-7	ASSMRTGNYEQY
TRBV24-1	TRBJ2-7	ATRPTGISEQY
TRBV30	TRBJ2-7	AWTRGPMYEQY
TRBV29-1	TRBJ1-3	SVDTGEAGNTIY
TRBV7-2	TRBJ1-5	ASSLNRVNQPQH
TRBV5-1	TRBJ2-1	ASSLGAGALKNEQF
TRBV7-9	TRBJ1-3	ASREGNTIY
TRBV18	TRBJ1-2	ASSLDRGQRGYT
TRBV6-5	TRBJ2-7	ASTIAGGPRGEQY
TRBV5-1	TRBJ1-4	ASSFSSGTGDEKLF
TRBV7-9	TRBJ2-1	ASSFSIYNEQF
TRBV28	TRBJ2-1	ASSLWTGYNEQF
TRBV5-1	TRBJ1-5	ASSDRGGSNQPQH
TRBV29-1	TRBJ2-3	SVARDTDTQY